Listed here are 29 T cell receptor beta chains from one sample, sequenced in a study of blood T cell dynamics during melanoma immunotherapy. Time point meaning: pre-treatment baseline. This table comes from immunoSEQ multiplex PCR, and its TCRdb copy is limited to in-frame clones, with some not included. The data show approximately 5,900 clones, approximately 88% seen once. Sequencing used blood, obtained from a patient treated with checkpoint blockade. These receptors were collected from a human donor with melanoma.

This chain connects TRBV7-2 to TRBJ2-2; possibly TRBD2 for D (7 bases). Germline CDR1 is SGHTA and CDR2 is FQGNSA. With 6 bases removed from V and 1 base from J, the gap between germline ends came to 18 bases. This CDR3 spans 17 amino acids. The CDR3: CASSLLGGTQNTGELFF. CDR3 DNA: TGTGCCAGCAGTCTACTCGGGGGGACACAGAACACCGGGGAGCTGTTTTTT.

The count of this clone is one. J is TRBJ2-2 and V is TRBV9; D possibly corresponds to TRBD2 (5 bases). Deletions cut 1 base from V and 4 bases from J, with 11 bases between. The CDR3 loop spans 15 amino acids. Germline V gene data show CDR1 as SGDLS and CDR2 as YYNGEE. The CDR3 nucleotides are TGTGCCAGCAGCGTAAGCCCTCGGGGCACCGGGGAGCTGTTTTTT. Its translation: CASSVSPRGTGELFF.

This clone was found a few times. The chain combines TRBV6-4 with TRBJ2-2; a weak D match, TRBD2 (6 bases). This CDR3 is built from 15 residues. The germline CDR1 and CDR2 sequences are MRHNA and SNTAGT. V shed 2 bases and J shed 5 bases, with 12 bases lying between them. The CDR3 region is CASSDTGEGTGELFF. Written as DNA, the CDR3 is TGTGCCAGCAGTGACACGGGGGAAGGAACCGGGGAGCTGTTTTTT.

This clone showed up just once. CDR3 sequence (DNA): TGTGCCAGCAGCTTGGGGGACGGGACCCCCTCAGGCTACACCTTC. Amino acids: CASSLGDGTPSGYTF. This chain connects TRBV7-9 to TRBJ1-2, with D possibly being TRBD1 (5 bases). The CDR3 covers 15 residues. Trimming took off 3 bases at V and 8 bases at J, with 19 bases between the two ends. In germline, CDR1 is SEHNR, CDR2 FQNEAQ (reference sequence).

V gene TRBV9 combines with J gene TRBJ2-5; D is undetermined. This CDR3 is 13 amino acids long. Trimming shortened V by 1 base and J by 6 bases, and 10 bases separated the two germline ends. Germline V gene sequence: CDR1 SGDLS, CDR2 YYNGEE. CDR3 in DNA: TGTGCCAGCAGCGTAAACGAGGCACAGACCCAGTACTTC. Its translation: CASSVNEAQTQYF.

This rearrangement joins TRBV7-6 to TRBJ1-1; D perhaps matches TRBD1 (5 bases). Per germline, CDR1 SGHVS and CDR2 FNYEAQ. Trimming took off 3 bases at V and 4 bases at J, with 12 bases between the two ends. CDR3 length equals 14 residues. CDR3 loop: CASSFGARGTEAFF. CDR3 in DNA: TGTGCCAGCAGCTTCGGGGCCCGGGGCACTGAAGCTTTCTTT. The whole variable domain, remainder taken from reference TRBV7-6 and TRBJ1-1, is GAGVSQSPRYKVTKRGQDVALRCDPISGHVSLYWYRQALGQGPEFLTYFNYEAQQDKSGLPNDRFSAERPEGSISTLTIQRTEQRDSAMYRCASSFGARGTEAFFGQGTRLTVV.

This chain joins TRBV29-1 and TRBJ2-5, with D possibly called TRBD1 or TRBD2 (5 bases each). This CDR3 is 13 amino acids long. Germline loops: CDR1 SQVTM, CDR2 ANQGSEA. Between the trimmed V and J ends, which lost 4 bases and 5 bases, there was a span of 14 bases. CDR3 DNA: TGCAGCGTTGGGGACGGGGTCGGCGAGACCCAGTACTTC. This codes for CSVGDGVGETQYF. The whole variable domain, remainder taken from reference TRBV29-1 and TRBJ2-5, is SAVISQKPSRDICQRGTSLTIQCQVDSQVTMMFWYRQQPGQSLTLIATANQGSEATYESGFVIDKFPISRPNLTFSTLTVSNMSPEDSSIYLCSVGDGVGETQYFGPGTRLLVL.

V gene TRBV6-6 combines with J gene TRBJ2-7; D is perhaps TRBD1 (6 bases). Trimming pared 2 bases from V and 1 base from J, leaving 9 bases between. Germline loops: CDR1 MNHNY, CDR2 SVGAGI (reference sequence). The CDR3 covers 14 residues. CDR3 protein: CASSYTTGSYEQYF. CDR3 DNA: TGTGCCAGCAGTTACACTACAGGGTCCTACGAGCAGTACTTC.

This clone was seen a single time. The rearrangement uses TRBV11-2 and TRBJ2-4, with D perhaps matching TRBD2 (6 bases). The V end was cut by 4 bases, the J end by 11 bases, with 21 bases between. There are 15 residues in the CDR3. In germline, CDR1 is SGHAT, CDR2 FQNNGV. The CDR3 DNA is TGTGCCAGCAGCTCCCTCGGCGGGGTACAAGCCCTTCAGTACTTC. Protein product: CASSSLGGVQALQYF.

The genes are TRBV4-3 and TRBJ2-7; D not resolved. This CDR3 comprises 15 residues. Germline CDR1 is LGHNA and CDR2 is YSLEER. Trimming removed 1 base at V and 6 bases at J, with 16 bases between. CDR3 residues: CASSQGMQVGREQYF. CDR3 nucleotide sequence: TGCGCCAGCAGCCAAGGTATGCAGGTTGGGCGCGAGCAGTACTTC.

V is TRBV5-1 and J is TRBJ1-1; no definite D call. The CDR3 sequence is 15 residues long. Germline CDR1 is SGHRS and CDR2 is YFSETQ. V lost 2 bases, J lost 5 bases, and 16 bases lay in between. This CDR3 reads CASSLAGGLPTEAFF. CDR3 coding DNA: TGCGCCAGCAGCTTAGCCGGAGGACTTCCTACTGAAGCTTTCTTT.

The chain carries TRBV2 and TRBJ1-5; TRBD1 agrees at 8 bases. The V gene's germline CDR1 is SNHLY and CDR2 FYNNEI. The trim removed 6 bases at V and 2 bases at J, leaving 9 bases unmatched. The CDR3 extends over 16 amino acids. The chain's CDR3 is CASRDPEQGGNQPQHF. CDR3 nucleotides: TGTGCCAGCAGAGATCCCGAACAGGGGGGCAATCAGCCCCAGCATTTT.

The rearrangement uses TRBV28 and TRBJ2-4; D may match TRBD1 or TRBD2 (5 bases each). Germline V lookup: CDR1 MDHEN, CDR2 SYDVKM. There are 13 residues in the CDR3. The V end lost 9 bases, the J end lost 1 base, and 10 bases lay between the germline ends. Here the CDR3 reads CASKWGAKNIQYF. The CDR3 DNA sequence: TGTGCCAGTAAATGGGGGGCCAAAAACATTCAGTACTTC.

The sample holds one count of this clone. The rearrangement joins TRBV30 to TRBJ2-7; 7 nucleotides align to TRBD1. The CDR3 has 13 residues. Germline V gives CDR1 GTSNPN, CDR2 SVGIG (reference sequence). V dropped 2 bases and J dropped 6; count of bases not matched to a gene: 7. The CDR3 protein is CAWSSTGLSEQYF. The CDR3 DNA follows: TGTGCCTGGAGTTCGACAGGGTTAAGCGAGCAGTACTTC. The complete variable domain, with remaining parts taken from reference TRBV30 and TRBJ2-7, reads SQTIHQWPATLVQPVGSPLSLECTVEGTSNPNLYWYRQAAGRGLQLLFYSVGIGQISSEVPQNLSASRPQDRQFILSSKKLLLSDSGFYLCAWSSTGLSEQYFGPGTRLTVT.

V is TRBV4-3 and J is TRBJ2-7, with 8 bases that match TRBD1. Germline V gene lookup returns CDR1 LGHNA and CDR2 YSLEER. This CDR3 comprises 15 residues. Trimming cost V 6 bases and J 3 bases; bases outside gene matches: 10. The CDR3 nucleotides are TGCGCCAGCAGTGAAGGACAGGGAGGTCACTACGAGCAGTACTTC. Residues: CASSEGQGGHYEQYF.

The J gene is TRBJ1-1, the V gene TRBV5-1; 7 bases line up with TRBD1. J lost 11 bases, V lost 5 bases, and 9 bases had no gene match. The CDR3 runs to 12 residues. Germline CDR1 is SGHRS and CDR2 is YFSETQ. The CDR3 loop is CASRRDRVGAFF. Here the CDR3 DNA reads TGCGCCAGCAGACGTGACAGGGTTGGGGCTTTCTTT.

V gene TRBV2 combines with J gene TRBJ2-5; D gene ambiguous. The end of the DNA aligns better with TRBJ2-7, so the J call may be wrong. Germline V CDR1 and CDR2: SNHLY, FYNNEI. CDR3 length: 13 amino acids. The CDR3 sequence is CASSESSIYEQYF. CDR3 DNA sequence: TGTGCCAGCAGTGAGAGTAGCATCTACGAGCAGTACTTC.

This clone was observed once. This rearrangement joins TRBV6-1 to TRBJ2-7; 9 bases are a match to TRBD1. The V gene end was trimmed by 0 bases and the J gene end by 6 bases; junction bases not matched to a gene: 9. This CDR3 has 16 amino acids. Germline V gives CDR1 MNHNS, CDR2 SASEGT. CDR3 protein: CASSEAHPGTGTEQYF. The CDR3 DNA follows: TGTGCCAGCAGTGAAGCCCACCCCGGGACAGGGACCGAGCAGTACTTC.

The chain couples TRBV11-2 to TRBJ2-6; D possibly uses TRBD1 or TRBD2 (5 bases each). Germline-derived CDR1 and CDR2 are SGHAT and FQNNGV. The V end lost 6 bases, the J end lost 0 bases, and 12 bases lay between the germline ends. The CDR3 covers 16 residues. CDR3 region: CASRAGAVSGANVLTF. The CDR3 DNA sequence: TGTGCCAGCAGAGCCGGGGCCGTCTCTGGGGCCAACGTCCTGACTTTC.

The CDR3 coding sequence is TGTGCCAGCAGACCGGGACTAGCTGGATATGAGCAGTTCTTC. The encoded protein is CASRPGLAGYEQFF. The V gene is TRBV7-2, the J gene TRBJ2-1, with 9 bases identical to TRBD2. The germline CDR1 and CDR2 sequences are SGHTA and FQGNSA. Trimming removed 6 bases from V and 8 bases from J; junction bases left unmatched: 8. The CDR3 length is 14 residues.

The CDR3 spells CASSLGRSSYEQYF. The CDR3 coding sequence is TGTGCCAGCAGCTTGGGTAGGAGCTCCTACGAGCAGTACTTC. The chain has TRBV5-4 and TRBJ2-7; D not resolved. The CDR3 loop spans 14 amino acids. Looked up from germline, CDR1 is SGHNT and CDR2 is YYREEE (reference sequence). Trimming stripped 0 bases from V and 0 bases from J, with 7 bases between.

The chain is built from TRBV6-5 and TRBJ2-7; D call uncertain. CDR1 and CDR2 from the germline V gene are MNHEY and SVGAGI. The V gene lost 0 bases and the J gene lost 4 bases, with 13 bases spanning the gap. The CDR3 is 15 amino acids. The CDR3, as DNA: TGTGCCAGCAGTTACTCCGCAGATTCTTCTTACGAGCAGTACTTC. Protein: CASSYSADSSYEQYF.

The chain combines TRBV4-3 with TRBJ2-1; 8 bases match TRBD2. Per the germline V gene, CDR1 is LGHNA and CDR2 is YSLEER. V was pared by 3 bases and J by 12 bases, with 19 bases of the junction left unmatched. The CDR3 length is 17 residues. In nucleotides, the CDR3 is TGCGCCAGCAGCCACGCAGTGGGAGCGGGGGCCGGAAGGGGGCAGTTCTTC. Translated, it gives CASSHAVGAGAGRGQFF.

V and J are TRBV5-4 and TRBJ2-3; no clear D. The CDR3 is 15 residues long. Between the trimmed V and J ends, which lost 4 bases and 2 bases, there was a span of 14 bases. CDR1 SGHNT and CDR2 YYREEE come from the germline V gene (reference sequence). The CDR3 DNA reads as TGTGCCAGCAGCCCCCAGACCTCTTTCACAGATACGCAGTATTTT. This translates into CASSPQTSFTDTQYF.

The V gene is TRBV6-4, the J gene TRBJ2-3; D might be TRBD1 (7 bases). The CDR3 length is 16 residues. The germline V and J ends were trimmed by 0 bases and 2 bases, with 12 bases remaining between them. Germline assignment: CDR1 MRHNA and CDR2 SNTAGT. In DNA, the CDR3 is TGTGCCAGCAGTGACTCCGGAGGGGGCCACACAGATACGCAGTATTTT. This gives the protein CASSDSGGGHTDTQYF.

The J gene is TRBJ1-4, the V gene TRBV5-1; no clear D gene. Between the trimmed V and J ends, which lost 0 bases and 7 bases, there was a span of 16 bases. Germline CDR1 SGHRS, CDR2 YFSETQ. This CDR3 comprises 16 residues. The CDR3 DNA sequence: TGCGCCAGCAGCTTGGCCTCCGGCAGTACTTTTGAAAAACTGTTTTTT. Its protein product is CASSLASGSTFEKLFF. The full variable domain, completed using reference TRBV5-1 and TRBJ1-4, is KAGVTQTPRYLIKTRGQQVTLSCSPISGHRSVSWYQQTPGQGLQFLFEYFSETQRNKGNFPGRFSGRQFSNSRSEMNVSTLELGDSALYLCASSLASGSTFEKLFFGSGTQLSVL.

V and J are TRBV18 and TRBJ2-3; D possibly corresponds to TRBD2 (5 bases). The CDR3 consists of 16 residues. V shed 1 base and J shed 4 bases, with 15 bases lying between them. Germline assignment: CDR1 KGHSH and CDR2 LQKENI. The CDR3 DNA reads TGTGCCAGCTCACCACTCGACTATGGCGGGCCAGATACGCAGTATTTT. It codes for CASSPLDYGGPDTQYF.

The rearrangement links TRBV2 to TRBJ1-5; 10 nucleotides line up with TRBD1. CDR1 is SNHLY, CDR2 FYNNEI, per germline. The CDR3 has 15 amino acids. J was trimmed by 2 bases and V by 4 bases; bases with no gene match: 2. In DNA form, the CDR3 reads TGTGCCAGCAGTGGACAGGGGGCAGGCAATCAGCCCCAGCATTTT. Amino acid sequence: CASSGQGAGNQPQHF.

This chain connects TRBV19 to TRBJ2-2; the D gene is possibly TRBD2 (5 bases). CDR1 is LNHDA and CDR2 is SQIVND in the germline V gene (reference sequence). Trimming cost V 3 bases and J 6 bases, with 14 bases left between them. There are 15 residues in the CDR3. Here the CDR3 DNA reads TGTGCCAGTAGTATGCGGCGAGGGTACGCCGGGGAGCTGTTTTTT. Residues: CASSMRRGYAGELFF. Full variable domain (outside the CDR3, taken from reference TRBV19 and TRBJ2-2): DGGITQSPKYLFRKEGQNVTLSCEQNLNHDAMYWYRQDPGQGLRLIYYSQIVNDFQKGDIAEGYSVSREKKESFPLTVTSAQKNPTAFYLCASSMRRGYAGELFFGEGSRLTVL.